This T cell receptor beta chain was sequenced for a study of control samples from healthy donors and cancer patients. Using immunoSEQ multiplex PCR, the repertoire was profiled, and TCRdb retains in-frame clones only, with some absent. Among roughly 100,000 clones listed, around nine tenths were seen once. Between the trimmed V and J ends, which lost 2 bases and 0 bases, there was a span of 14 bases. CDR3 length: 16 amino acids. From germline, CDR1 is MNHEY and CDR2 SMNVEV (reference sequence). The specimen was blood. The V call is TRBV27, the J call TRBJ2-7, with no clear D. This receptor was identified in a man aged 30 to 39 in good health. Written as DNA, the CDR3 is TGTGCCAGCAGTTTAGTAGGCCCAAGCCACTCCTACGAGCAGTACTTC. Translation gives CASSLVGPSHSYEQYF.